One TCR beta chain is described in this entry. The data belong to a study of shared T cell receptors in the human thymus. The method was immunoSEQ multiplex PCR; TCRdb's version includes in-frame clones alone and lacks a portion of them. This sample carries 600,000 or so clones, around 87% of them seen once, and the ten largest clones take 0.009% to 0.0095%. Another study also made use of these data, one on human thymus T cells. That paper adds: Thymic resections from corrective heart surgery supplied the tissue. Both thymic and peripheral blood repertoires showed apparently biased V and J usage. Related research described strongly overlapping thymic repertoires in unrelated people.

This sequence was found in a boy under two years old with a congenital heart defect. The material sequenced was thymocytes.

The CDR3 bases are TGTGCCAGCACGAGACAGGGGACGGACACTGAAGCTTTCTTT. Amino acid sequence: CASTRQGTDTEAFF. The rearrangement links TRBV25-1 to TRBJ1-1; 8 nucleotides agree with TRBD1. The CDR3 is made up of 14 amino acids. Germline-derived CDR1 and CDR2 are MGHDK and SYGVNS. Trimming cost V 7 bases and J 3 bases; bases outside gene matches: 7.